Following are 16 T cell receptor beta chains from one sample sequenced in a study of blood T cell repertoires in COVID-19. The method was immunoSEQ multiplex PCR; TCRdb's version includes in-frame clones alone and lacks a portion of them. The data show 260,000 or so clones, 75% to 90% seen once. The specimen sequenced was PBMCs or T cells enriched from blood (not recorded which). The receptor source for this set is a woman in her forties or fifties who had recovered from COVID-19.

This sequence joins TRBV9 and TRBJ1-6, with TRBD1 matching 7 bases. CDR3 length: 14 residues. Looked up from germline, CDR1 is SGDLS and CDR2 is YYNGEE. Trimming removed 3 bases from V and 9 bases from J; junction bases left unmatched: 6. The CDR3 region is CASSADRHISPLHF. In DNA form, the CDR3 reads TGTGCCAGCAGCGCGGACAGGCATATTTCACCCCTCCACTTT.

This rearrangement joins TRBV14 to TRBJ2-1; D unclear. This CDR3 is built from 18 residues. Trimming left V 0 bases short and J 2 bases short, with 17 bases between. The V gene's germline CDR1 is SGHDN and CDR2 FVKESK. The CDR3 protein is CASSQEVPFYGPYNEQFF. CDR3 bases: TGTGCCAGCAGCCAAGAAGTACCATTTTATGGGCCCTACAATGAGCAGTTCTTC.

This clone was counted once. The J gene is TRBJ1-4, the V gene TRBV19; TRBD1 matches at 7 bases. This CDR3 is built from 15 residues. Per the germline V gene, CDR1 is LNHDA and CDR2 is SQIVND (reference sequence). The ends lost 6 bases at V and 7 bases at J; junction bases unmatched: 11. For the CDR3, the DNA is TGTGCCAGTAGAACCACCCAGGGGGACGGTGAAAAACTGTTTTTT. Translation gives CASRTTQGDGEKLFF. The variable domain in full, completed from reference TRBV19 and TRBJ1-4, reads DGGITQSPKYLFRKEGQNVTLSCEQNLNHDAMYWYRQDPGQGLRLIYYSQIVNDFQKGDIAEGYSVSREKKESFPLTVTSAQKNPTAFYLCASRTTQGDGEKLFFGSGTQLSVL.

The chain combines TRBV6-4 with TRBJ1-4; TRBD1 agrees at 7 bases. V was clipped by 5 bases and J by 6 bases; unmatched bases: 9. Per germline, CDR1 MRHNA and CDR2 SNTAGT. CDR3 length equals 15 residues. The CDR3 DNA sequence: TGTGCCAGCAGTCCTACAGGGGCCCCAGATGAAAAACTGTTTTTT. It yields the protein CASSPTGAPDEKLFF.

J is TRBJ1-1 and V is TRBV19; TRBD1 aligns across 8 bases. The CDR3 is 15 residues long. The ends lost 10 bases at V and 0 bases at J; junction bases unmatched: 10. The germline CDR1 and CDR2 sequences are LNHDA and SQIVND (reference sequence). This CDR3 is CATSRGQALNTEAFF. CDR3 nucleotides: TGTGCCACGAGCCGGGGACAGGCCTTGAACACTGAAGCTTTCTTT.

This rearrangement joins TRBV2 to TRBJ2-5, with TRBD1 matching 10 bases. Germline CDR1 reads SNHLY; CDR2 reads FYNNEI. V was clipped by 6 bases and J by 2 bases; unmatched bases: 6. This CDR3 region has 15 residues. CDR3 bases: TGTGCCAGCAGCGGGACAGGGGCTCCTCAAGAGACCCAGTACTTC. Translation: CASSGTGAPQETQYF.

The chain has TRBV13 and TRBJ1-3; D unresolved. Germline loops: CDR1 PRHDT, CDR2 FYEKMQ (reference sequence). This CDR3 has 14 residues. V lost 6 bases and J lost 0, with 9 bases in between. CDR3 sequence: CASRSGNSGNTIYF. The DNA of the CDR3 is TGTGCCAGCAGATCGGGGAACTCTGGAAACACCATATATTTT.

V gene TRBV10-3 combines with J gene TRBJ2-1; the match to TRBD2 covers 7 bases. After removal of 5 bases from V and 6 bases from J, the junction contained 1 base not matched to a gene. The germline V gene has CDR1 ENHRY and CDR2 SYGVKD. The CDR3 has 12 amino acids. CDR3 DNA sequence: TGTGCCATCAGTCCGGGGGGCAATGAGCAGTTCTTC. Translating gives CAISPGGNEQFF.

The chain couples TRBV27 to TRBJ2-7, with TRBD2 as a possible D gene (5 bases). CDR1 and CDR2 (germline): MNHEY, SMNVEV (reference sequence). V lost 2 bases and J lost 6, with 8 bases in between. This CDR3 has 12 amino acids. Here the CDR3 reads CASSLNGGEQYF. The CDR3 nucleotides read TGTGCCAGCAGTTTAAATGGAGGCGAGCAGTACTTC.

The rearrangement links TRBV28 to TRBJ1-2, with 7 bases aligning to TRBD1. V lost 5 bases, J lost 0 bases, and 6 bases stayed unmatched. The CDR3 length is 15 residues. Germline V lookup: CDR1 MDHEN, CDR2 SYDVKM. This CDR3 reads CASSTPGTANYGYTF. The CDR3 DNA is TGTGCCAGCAGTACACCCGGGACAGCTAACTATGGCTACACCTTC.

This chain connects TRBV23-1 to TRBJ2-4, with 8 bases aligning to TRBD1. TRBV23-1 is marked as an open reading frame, function uncertain. Trimming took 0 bases from V and 0 from J; bases not matched to a gene: 10. The length of the CDR3 is 19 residues. Written as DNA, the CDR3 is TGCGCCAGCAGTCAATCTACAGGGGGAAGTCGACTAGCCAAAAACATTCAGTACTTC. This gives the protein CASSQSTGGSRLAKNIQYF.

This clone was detected many times. This chain connects TRBV9 to TRBJ2-1, with TRBD2 as a possible D gene (5 bases). Between the trimmed V and J ends, which lost 0 bases and 9 bases, there was a span of 7 bases. The CDR3 loop spans 12 amino acids. Germline lookup yields CDR1 SGDLS and CDR2 YYNGEE. The CDR3 loop reads CASSVVGSEQFF. The CDR3 nucleotides read TGTGCCAGCAGCGTAGTAGGGAGTGAGCAGTTCTTC.

The genes are TRBV5-1 and TRBJ1-5; D is perhaps TRBD1 (6 bases). V lost 2 bases, J lost 2 bases, and 11 bases lay in between. Germline lookup yields CDR1 SGHRS and CDR2 YFSETQ. The CDR3 is 15 amino acids. The CDR3, as DNA: TGCGCCAGCAGCTTACAGGGATTAGGCAATCAGCCCCAGCATTTT. Its protein product is CASSLQGLGNQPQHF.

In DNA form, the CDR3 reads TGTGCCAGCTCACGGGACACCCTTACCTATGGCTACACCTTC. Translated, it gives CASSRDTLTYGYTF. The rearrangement uses TRBV18 and TRBJ1-2; possible D gene TRBD1, 6 bases. The CDR3 totals 14 residues. The germline CDR1 and CDR2 sequences are KGHSH and LQKENI. Deletions cut 4 bases from V and 4 bases from J, with 13 bases between.

The V call is TRBV9, the J call TRBJ2-2; TRBD2 aligns across 9 bases. Germline lookup yields CDR1 SGDLS and CDR2 YYNGEE. V lost 0 bases, J lost 6 bases, and 18 bases stayed unmatched. CDR3 size: 20 residues. The CDR3 bases are TGTGCCAGCAGCGTAGATCTTTCGGGGGTGCCTAGCGGGAAGGCCGGGGAGCTGTTTTTT. The encoded protein is CASSVDLSGVPSGKAGELFF.

The genes are TRBV4-2 and TRBJ2-1, with D maybe TRBD2 (5 bases). Germline V CDR1 and CDR2: LGHNA, YNFKEQ. This CDR3 spans 15 amino acids. Trimming pared 1 base from V and 0 bases from J, leaving 7 bases between. The CDR3 bases are TGTGCCAGCAGCCAAGTTGGGAGCTCCTACAATGAGCAGTTCTTC. Amino acid sequence: CASSQVGSSYNEQFF.